Below, 32 T cell receptor delta chains from the same sample are listed, as sequenced in a study of Vδ1+ human thymocytes. General observations from the study: Highly polyclonal TRG and TRD repertoires with Gaussian CDR3 length distributions appeared in thymus.

The template was reverse-transcribed extracted RNA. Pooled V-gene forward primers with one constant-region reverse primer generated the CDR3 amplicons by multiplex PCR. TCRdb reapplied CATT to the multiplex PCR reads. The table has about 25,000 delta-chain clones, around 28% seen once. The antigens these receptors bind are not known. The sequencing sample was made of Vdelta1+ gamma-delta thymocytes from the thymus. The subset was: FACS-sorted CD3+ TCRalphabeta- TCRVdelta1+ TCRVdelta2- thymocytes. The receptors here all came from a boy in the first two years of life who had congenital heart surgery.

The V and J genes are TRDV1 and TRDJ1; 10 bases fit TRDD3. CDR1 is TSWWSYY and CDR2 is QGS in the germline V gene. Trimming took 2 bases from V and 2 from J; bases not matched to a gene: 20. There are 21 residues in the CDR3. The CDR3: CALGEETISSGGYRGTDKLIF. The CDR3 bases are TGTGCTCTTGGGGAAGAAACCATATCGAGTGGGGGATACAGGGGGACCGATAAACTCATCTTT.

This clone was detected a few times. The chain is built from TRDV1 and TRDJ1, with 7 bases fitting TRDD3. This CDR3 is built from 18 residues. Trimming at V came to 1 base and at J to 1 base, leaving 12 bases not matched to a gene. Germline V gene sequence: CDR1 TSWWSYY, CDR2 QGS. The CDR3 spells CALGERGGGPQSTDKLIF. CDR3 nucleotides: TGTGCTCTTGGGGAACGGGGTGGGGGACCCCAGAGCACCGATAAACTCATCTTT.

The chain couples TRDV1 to TRDJ1, with 8 positions matching TRDD3. Germline values: CDR1 TSWWSYY, CDR2 QGS. The CDR3 runs 22 residues. The ends lost 1 base at V and 0 bases at J; junction bases unmatched: 22. The CDR3 reads CALGEQAKSYATGGPYTDKLIF. The CDR3 coding sequence is TGTGCTCTTGGGGAACAAGCAAAGTCATACGCTACTGGGGGCCCTTACACCGATAAACTCATCTTT.

Note on this clone: The same CDR3 can be traced to other DNA sequences in this sample. V is TRDV1 and J is TRDJ1; D is unclear. V shed 6 bases and J shed 0 bases, with 20 bases lying between them. CDR1 TSWWSYY and CDR2 QGS come from the germline V gene. The CDR3 contains 17 residues. The CDR3 reads CALGCSPAGFYTDKLIF. The CDR3 DNA reads as TGTGCTCTTGGTTGTTCTCCAGCTGGCTTCTACACCGATAAACTCATCTTT.

In the case of this clone: Additional DNA sequences in this sample encode the identical CDR3. The rearrangement links TRDV1 to TRDJ2; D may be TRDD3 (6 bases). Germline V gene lookup returns CDR1 TSWWSYY and CDR2 QGS. Trimming pared 6 bases from V and 10 bases from J, leaving 24 bases between. There are 16 residues in the CDR3. The CDR3, as DNA: TGTGCTCTTGGCGTTAAACTGGGTGATACGCCCTTACAACTCTTCTTT. Translated: CALGVKLGDTPLQLFF.

The J gene is TRDJ1, the V gene TRDV1; D might be TRDD3 (6 bases). CDR1 and CDR2 (germline): TSWWSYY, QGS. The CDR3 contains 21 residues. Trimming cost V 2 bases and J 2 bases, with 30 bases left between them. DNA of the CDR3: TGTGCTCTTGGGGAATCCCTGGGGACCAAATGGCACCCGAAGTGGACCGATAAACTCATCTTT. Its translation: CALGESLGTKWHPKWTDKLIF.

This rearrangement joins TRDV1 to TRDJ1; D gene ambiguous. V was shortened by 5 bases and J by 0 bases, with 19 bases between the two germline ends. Germline V gives CDR1 TSWWSYY, CDR2 QGS. The CDR3 spans 17 residues. CDR3 nucleotide sequence: TGTGCTCTTGGGCACGAGTGGTGTGGGACCCACACCGATAAACTCATCTTT. Its protein product is CALGHEWCGTHTDKLIF.

This clone was detected a few times. The chain carries TRDV2 and TRDJ1, with D possibly being TRDD3 (7 bases). The V end was cut by 3 bases, the J end by 0 bases, with 34 bases between. This CDR3 is built from 22 residues. Germline lookup yields CDR1 GEAIGNYY and CDR2 EKD. Here the CDR3 reads CACDETPPTRGNWGLYTDKLIF. In nucleotides, the CDR3 is TGTGCCTGTGACGAAACCCCTCCTACCCGGGGTAACTGGGGACTCTACACCGATAAACTCATCTTT.

In the case of this clone: A much larger clone sits a single nucleotide away, making a read error possible. This chain uses TRDV1 with TRDJ1; 7 positions match TRDD3. V was pared by 0 bases and J by 1 base, with 23 bases of the junction left unmatched. The CDR3 is 22 amino acids. Per the germline V gene, CDR1 is TSWWSYY and CDR2 is QGS. The CDR3, as DNA: TGTGCTCTTGGGGAACTAGGGCGCTATCTCCACCTGGGGGTTCCGACCACCGATAAACTCATCTTT. Its protein product is CALGELGRYLHLGVPTTDKLIF.

This clone was counted a few times. This clone may be a read error of a much larger clone one base away. V and J are TRDV1 and TRDJ1; D not resolved. In germline, CDR1 is TSWWSYY, CDR2 QGS. There are 14 residues in the CDR3. V was trimmed by 1 base and J by 5 bases, leaving 11 bases between them. The CDR3 spells CALGEHSLRDKLIF. CDR3 sequence (DNA): TGTGCTCTTGGGGAACACTCACTACGAGATAAACTCATCTTT.

The chain carries TRDV1 and TRDJ1; D possibly corresponds to TRDD3 (6 bases). V lost 0 bases to trimming and J lost 7 bases, with 12 bases between them. The CDR3 is made up of 14 amino acids. In germline, CDR1 is TSWWSYY, CDR2 QGS. The CDR3 sequence is CALGELGDPSKLIF. DNA of the CDR3: TGTGCTCTTGGGGAACTGGGGGACCCGTCTAAACTCATCTTT.

About this clone: The same CDR3 can be traced to other DNA sequences in this sample. This chain joins TRDV1 and TRDJ1; 10 nucleotides align to TRDD3. Per germline, CDR1 TSWWSYY and CDR2 QGS. The CDR3 contains 21 residues. V was pared by 6 bases and J by 5 bases, with 27 bases of the junction left unmatched. The CDR3 DNA follows: TGTGCTCTTGGTCCGACTCCGCGTCAGGTACTGGGGGATTGGGGGTCTGATAAACTCATCTTT. The encoded protein is CALGPTPRQVLGDWGSDKLIF.

This clone was counted only a few times. The chain combines TRDV1 with TRDJ1; the match to TRDD3 covers 11 bases. This CDR3 contains 25 residues. Trimming removed 1 base from V and 0 bases from J; junction bases left unmatched: 28. Germline-derived CDR1 and CDR2 are TSWWSYY and QGS. The DNA for the CDR3 is TGTGCTCTTGGGGAACACCTTTCCTACGCTACTAGGGAAACTGGGGGATATCCCAACACCGATAAACTCATCTTT. This sequence encodes CALGEHLSYATRETGGYPNTDKLIF.

This clone was found many times. The sample carries other DNA sequences with the same CDR3. The chain has TRDV1 and TRDJ1; possible D gene TRDD3, 6 bases. CDR1 and CDR2 (germline): TSWWSYY, QGS. The CDR3 loop spans 17 amino acids. The ends were cut back, 2 bases at V and 2 bases at J, with 18 bases in the middle. The CDR3 is CALGETPGARFTDKLIF. The CDR3 DNA sequence: TGTGCTCTTGGGGAAACTCCTGGGGCCCGATTTACCGATAAACTCATCTTT.

Details on this clone: Other DNA sequences within the sample encode an identical CDR3. The chain joins TRDV1 to TRDJ1; no clear D. This CDR3 spans 19 amino acids. The ends were cut back, 1 base at V and 3 bases at J, with 24 bases in the middle. Germline V gives CDR1 TSWWSYY, CDR2 QGS. CDR3 nucleotide sequence: TGTGCTCTTGGGGAACCAATCCTTGGTTGGTACGCGGAGGCCGATAAACTCATCTTT. This encodes CALGEPILGWYAEADKLIF.

In this sample, this clone turned up a few times. V is TRDV1 and J is TRDJ1; D gene unclear. The CDR3 is 18 residues long. Looked up from germline, CDR1 is TSWWSYY and CDR2 is QGS. V gave up 2 bases and J gave up 0 bases, with 19 bases separating them. CDR3 sequence: CALGESSWERPYTDKLIF. The CDR3 DNA is TGTGCTCTTGGGGAATCCTCTTGGGAGAGACCGTACACCGATAAACTCATCTTT.

V usage is TRDV1 and J usage is TRDJ1; 10 bases match TRDD3. The J segment lost 3 bases and the V segment lost 8 bases, leaving 36 bases of the junction unmatched. The CDR3 covers 24 residues. The germline gives CDR1 TSWWSYY, CDR2 QGS. CDR3 DNA sequence: TGTGCTCTTTGTATCCTTCCTAGGGGCCGAATAGCCCCTGGGGGATATAATATCCCCGATAAACTCATCTTT. Its protein is CALCILPRGRIAPGGYNIPDKLIF.

Comment on this clone: Different DNA sequences within this sample yield the same CDR3. The rearrangement links TRDV1 to TRDJ1, with 9 nucleotides matching TRDD3. The CDR3 is made up of 19 amino acids. The V segment lost 0 bases and the J segment 2 bases; nucleotides outside the gene matches: 13. CDR1 and CDR2 (germline): TSWWSYY, QGS. CDR3 in DNA: TGTGCTCTTGGGGAACTGAAAGGGGGTACTGGGGGACGGACCGATAAACTCATCTTT. Its translation is CALGELKGGTGGRTDKLIF.

The sample holds a few counts of this clone. The chain couples TRDV1 to TRDJ1; 7 nucleotides match TRDD3. V was pared by 5 bases and J by 0 bases, with 6 bases of the junction left unmatched. CDR3 size: 15 residues. Germline V gives CDR1 TSWWSYY, CDR2 QGS. The CDR3 DNA follows: TGTGCTCTTGGGTGCACTGGGGACCACACCGATAAACTCATCTTT. The encoded protein is CALGCTGDHTDKLIF.

The chain has TRDV1 and TRDJ1; 9 positions match TRDD3. Germline V gene sequence: CDR1 TSWWSYY, CDR2 QGS. V shed 0 bases, J shed 0 bases, and the junction held 8 bases outside the gene matches. The CDR3 consists of 18 residues. The CDR3 bases are TGTGCTCTTGGGGAACTCCCCTACGGGGGATACTACACCGATAAACTCATCTTT. Translation: CALGELPYGGYYTDKLIF.

Comments on this clone: This may be a read error: a much more frequent sequence differs by one nucleotide. The chain joins TRDV1 to TRDJ1; 10 bases agree with TRDD3. Germline values: CDR1 TSWWSYY, CDR2 QGS. The CDR3 contains 20 residues. The CDR3 sequence: CALGEPDSADWGIHTDKPIF. DNA of the CDR3: TGTGCTCTTGGGGAACCCGACAGTGCCGACTGGGGGATTCACACCGATAAACCCATCTTT.

V usage is TRDV1 and J usage is TRDJ1, with 10 bases aligning to TRDD3. Looked up from germline, CDR1 is TSWWSYY and CDR2 is QGS. The CDR3 runs 19 residues. V lost 10 bases, J lost 0 bases, and 20 bases stayed unmatched. CDR3 residues: CAQGPTIRGIRGDTDKLIF. The CDR3, as DNA: TGTGCTCAGGGACCTACAATCCGGGGGATACGCGGGGACACCGATAAACTCATCTTT.

This clone was found many times. The same CDR3 can be traced to other DNA sequences in this sample. The chain has TRDV1 and TRDJ1; 10 bases are shared with TRDD3. Per the germline V gene, CDR1 is TSWWSYY and CDR2 is QGS. The CDR3 runs 17 residues. J lost 6 bases, V lost 8 bases, and 18 bases had no gene match. Written as DNA, the CDR3 is TGTGCTCTTCAGCTACGCCCTAGTACTGGGGGATCTAATAAACTCATCTTT. It specifies CALQLRPSTGGSNKLIF.

This clone has only a few counts. The rearrangement uses TRDV1 and TRDJ1; D gene unclear. The germline CDR1 and CDR2 sequences are TSWWSYY and QGS. V dropped 5 bases and J dropped 0 bases, with 28 bases sitting between them. The CDR3 has 20 residues. The CDR3 DNA is TGTGCTCTTGGGAAAATCCAGGGTCATTGGAAAATGAAGTACACCGATAAACTCATCTTT. Translating gives CALGKIQGHWKMKYTDKLIF.

This clone was detected only a few times. The V call is TRDV1, the J call TRDJ1; 12 bases line up with TRDD3. V lost 4 bases to trimming and J lost 0 bases; unmatched junction nucleotides: 30. The length of the CDR3 is 25 residues. Germline loops: CDR1 TSWWSYY, CDR2 QGS. CDR3 coding DNA: TGTGCTCTTGGGGTATTCCTACGCAGTACTGGGGGATACAAAATCCCCGAGGGGTACACCGATAAACTCATCTTT. Translating it yields CALGVFLRSTGGYKIPEGYTDKLIF.

Details on this clone: Other DNA sequences of this sample code for an identical CDR3. The chain has TRDV1 and TRDJ2; 8 bases line up with TRDD3. The V segment lost 0 bases and the J segment 0 bases; nucleotides outside the gene matches: 21. This CDR3 comprises 23 residues. CDR1 TSWWSYY and CDR2 QGS come from the germline V gene. The CDR3: CALGELPAFSRTGGYALTAQLFF. The DNA of the CDR3 is TGTGCTCTTGGGGAACTCCCGGCCTTCAGCAGAACTGGGGGGTACGCTTTGACAGCACAACTCTTCTTT.

As concerns this clone: This may be a read error: a much more frequent sequence differs by one nucleotide. This sample also contains other DNA sequences that code for the same CDR3. The chain recombines TRDV1 with TRDJ1; a possible D gene is TRDD3 (6 bases). V shed 0 bases and J shed 6 bases, with 23 bases lying between them. CDR3 length: 18 amino acids. Germline V gene data show CDR1 as TSWWSYY and CDR2 as QGS. The CDR3 reads CALGELGKDLGIGNKLIF. In DNA, the CDR3 is TGTGCTCTTGGGGAACTCGGGAAAGATCTGGGGATCGGCAATAAACTCATCTTT.

There are many counts of this clone. The V call is TRDV1, the J call TRDJ1, with a tentative D call TRDD3 (5 bases). The germline V gene has CDR1 TSWWSYY and CDR2 QGS. Deletions cut 5 bases from V and 8 bases from J, with 18 bases between. This CDR3 region has 14 residues. CDR3 nucleotide sequence: TGTGCTCTTGGGAACCCCAGTACTGGATCAAAACTCATCTTT. Protein sequence: CALGNPSTGSKLIF.

The rearrangement joins TRDV1 to TRDJ1; 10 bases are a match to TRDD3. Germline V CDR1 and CDR2: TSWWSYY, QGS. CDR3 length: 22 residues. The J segment lost 0 bases and the V segment lost 2 bases, leaving 21 bases of the junction unmatched. The CDR3 here is CALGEVVLGDLVLLEYTDKLIF. In nucleotides, the CDR3 is TGTGCTCTTGGGGAAGTCGTACTGGGGGATTTAGTGCTTCTTGAGTACACCGATAAACTCATCTTT.

This sequence joins TRDV1 and TRDJ1, with unresolved D. This CDR3 comprises 15 residues. Germline V gene sequence: CDR1 TSWWSYY, CDR2 QGS. Between the trimmed V and J ends, which lost 2 bases and 0 bases, there was a span of 10 bases. CDR3 sequence: CALGEFTPYTDKLIF. The CDR3 DNA sequence: TGTGCTCTTGGGGAATTCACCCCGTACACCGATAAACTCATCTTT.

The rearrangement links TRDV1 to TRDJ1; D is possibly TRDD2 or TRDD3 (9 bases each). CDR3 length: 22 residues. V was cut by 3 bases and J by 3 bases, with 35 bases left in between. CDR1 and CDR2 (germline): TSWWSYY, QGS. The CDR3 here is CALGDPFLPTSHWGTDADKLIF. DNA for the CDR3: TGTGCTCTTGGGGATCCATTCCTTCCTACGAGTCACTGGGGGACAGACGCCGATAAACTCATCTTT.

V gene TRDV1 combines with J gene TRDJ1, with 13 bases matching TRDD3. With 0 bases clipped from V and 1 base from J, the junction kept 23 bases outside the gene matches. Germline CDR1 TSWWSYY, CDR2 QGS. The CDR3 loop spans 24 amino acids. The chain's CDR3 is CALGELWVRGTSNWGIRTTDKLIF. CDR3 nucleotides: TGTGCTCTTGGGGAACTCTGGGTTCGAGGAACCTCAAACTGGGGGATACGGACCACCGATAAACTCATCTTT.